What follows is one T cell receptor (beta chain) and its context. What it binds is not known. Because it lacks the conserved phenylalanine or tryptophan at the end, this CDR3 is likely a read error. The data were obtained in a study of tumor and adjacent non-tumor tissue in lung cancer. Findings of the study overall: Tumor TCR diversity, when higher, was linked to shorter survival. Significantly higher TCR diversity was found in tumor than normal lung. Top 100 clones took a larger repertoire share in normal lung.

In germline, CDR1 is MGHRA, CDR2 YSYEKL. This CDR3 comprises 13 residues. No cell sorting was done before RNA was extracted from the tissue. The normal lung tissue was taken more than 3 cm from the tumor edge. Donors were chemotherapy-naive, newly diagnosed lung cancer surgical patients in China, August–November 2014. A modified ARM-PCR protocol with three rounds of nested PCR amplified TCRbeta. MiXCR, applied by TCRdb to the multiplex PCR reads, yields one record per CDR3 protein. There are about 98,000 distinct CDR3 sequences in the sample; 80% occur only once, and more than 30% lies in the top ten.

This TCR derives from a man aged 55 to 70 with small cell lung cancer. Source material: distant non-tumor lung tissue. The V call is TRBV4-1, the J call TRBJ1-5; possible D gene TRBD1, 6 bases. The J call may be faulty, since TRBJ2-3 better matches the DNA end. The CDR3 sequence is CASSQGMSQPQYY. The CDR3 bases are TGTGCCAGCAGCCAGGGGATGTCTCAGCCCCAGTATTAT.